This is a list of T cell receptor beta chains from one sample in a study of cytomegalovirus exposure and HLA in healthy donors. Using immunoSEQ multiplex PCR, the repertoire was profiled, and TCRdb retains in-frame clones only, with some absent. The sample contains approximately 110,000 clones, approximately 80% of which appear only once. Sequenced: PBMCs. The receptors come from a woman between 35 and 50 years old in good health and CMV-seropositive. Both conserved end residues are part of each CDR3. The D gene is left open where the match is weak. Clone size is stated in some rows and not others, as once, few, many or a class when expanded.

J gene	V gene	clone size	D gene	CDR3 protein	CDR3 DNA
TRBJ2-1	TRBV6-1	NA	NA	CASRRNYNEQFF	TGTGCCAGCAGGCGGAACTACAATGAGCAGTTCTTC
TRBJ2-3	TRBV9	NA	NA	CASSALGLGTDTQYF	TGTGCCAGCAGCGCCCTTGGGCTTGGCACAGATACGCAGTATTTT
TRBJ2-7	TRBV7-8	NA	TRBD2	CASSLVTSGRRYEQYF	TGTGCCAGCAGCTTAGTGACTAGCGGGAGACGGTACGAGCAGTACTTC
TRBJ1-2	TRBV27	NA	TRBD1	CASSLGQGGPGYTF	TGTGCCAGCAGTTTGGGACAGGGGGGACCTGGCTACACCTTC
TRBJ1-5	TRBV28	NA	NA	CASSLWSNQPQHF	TGTGCCAGCAGTTTGTGGAGTAATCAGCCCCAGCATTTT
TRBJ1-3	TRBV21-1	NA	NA	CASSKAPEGSGNTIYF	TGTGCCAGCAGCAAAGCTCCCGAGGGCTCTGGAAACACCATATATTTT
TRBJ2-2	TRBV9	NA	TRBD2	CASSLRLAGHTGELFF	TGTGCCAGCAGCCTTCGACTAGCGGGACACACCGGGGAGCTGTTTTTT
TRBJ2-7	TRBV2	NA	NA	CDSNDSYEQYF	TGTGACAGCAATGACAGCTACGAGCAGTACTTC
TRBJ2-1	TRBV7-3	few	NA	CASSSTGAREQFF	TGTGCCAGCAGCTCAACCGGAGCTCGTGAGCAGTTCTTC
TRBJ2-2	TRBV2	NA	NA	CASTLDFTGELFF	TGTGCCAGCACGCTAGATTTCACCGGGGAGCTGTTTTTT
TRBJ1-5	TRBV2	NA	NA	CASIGTQGNQPQHF	TGTGCCAGCATTGGGACTCAAGGCAATCAGCCCCAGCATTTT
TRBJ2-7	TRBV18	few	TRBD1	CASSSDRGYEQYF	TGTGCCAGCTCATCCGACAGGGGCTACGAGCAGTACTTC
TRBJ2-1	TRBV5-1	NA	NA	CASSLKAPLGDEQFF	TGCGCCAGCAGCTTGAAGGCTCCGCTCGGGGATGAGCAGTTCTTC
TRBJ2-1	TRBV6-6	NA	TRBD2	CASSQPLAGADNEQFF	TGTGCCAGCAGCCAACCCCTAGCGGGAGCCGACAATGAGCAGTTCTTC
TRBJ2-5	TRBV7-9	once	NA	CATSTGEGRETQYF	TGTGCCACCTCGACAGGGGAGGGTAGAGAGACCCAGTACTTC
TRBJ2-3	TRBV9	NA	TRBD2	CASSVQAGVGDTQYF	TGTGCCAGCAGCGTTCAGGCGGGAGTTGGAGATACGCAGTATTTT
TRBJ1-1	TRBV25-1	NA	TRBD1	CASRDRDTEAFF	TGTGCCAGCAGGGACAGGGATACTGAAGCTTTCTTT
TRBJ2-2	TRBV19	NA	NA	CASSPNTGELFF	TGTGCCAGTAGTCCTAATACCGGGGAGCTGTTTTTT
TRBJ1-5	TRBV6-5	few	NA	CASSHNSLGGQPQHF	TGTGCCAGCAGCCACAACAGCCTTGGTGGCCAGCCCCAGCATTTT
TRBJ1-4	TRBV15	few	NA	CATSRSPLLTGEKLFF	TGTGCCACCAGCAGATCCCCTCTTCTTACGGGAGAAAAACTGTTTTTT
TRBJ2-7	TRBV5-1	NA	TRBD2	CASRAQRGYEQYF	TGCGCCAGCAGGGCCCAGCGGGGTTACGAGCAGTACTTC
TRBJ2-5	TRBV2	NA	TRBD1	CASSLDRGRETQYF	TGTGCCAGCAGTTTAGACAGGGGGCGGGAGACCCAGTACTTC
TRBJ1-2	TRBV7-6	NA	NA	CASSPGPGKNYGYTF	TGTGCCAGCAGCCCCGGCCCAGGGAAGAACTATGGCTACACCTTC
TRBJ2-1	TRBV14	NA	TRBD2	CASSLIAGGAGNEQFF	TGTGCCAGCAGCTTAATAGCGGGAGGGGCGGGCAATGAGCAGTTCTTC
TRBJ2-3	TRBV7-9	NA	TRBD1	CASSPRQGGTDTQYF	TGTGCCAGCAGCCCACGACAGGGGGGCACAGATACGCAGTATTTT
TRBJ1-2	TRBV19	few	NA	CASSPSPQTVNYGYTF	TGTGCCAGTAGCCCAAGTCCCCAAACTGTGAACTATGGCTACACCTTC
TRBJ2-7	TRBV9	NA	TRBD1	CASSLQGVSTYEQYF	TGTGCCAGCAGCCTACAGGGGGTAAGCACCTACGAGCAGTACTTC
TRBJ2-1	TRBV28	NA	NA	CASSPTAGARDEQFF	TGTGCCAGCAGTCCAACGGCGGGGGCGCGCGATGAGCAGTTCTTC
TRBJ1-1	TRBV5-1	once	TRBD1	CASSTPDRKAEAFF	TGCGCCAGCAGCACCCCGGACAGGAAAGCTGAAGCTTTCTTT
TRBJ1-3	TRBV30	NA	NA	CAWSVLGGSGNTIYF	TGTGCCTGGAGTGTACTGGGAGGGAGTGGAAACACCATATATTTT
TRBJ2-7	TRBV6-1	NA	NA	CASSGQGSSYEQYF	TGTGCCAGCAGTGGGCAGGGGTCATCCTACGAGCAGTACTTC
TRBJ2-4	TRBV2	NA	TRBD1	CASSESLDRIAKNIQYF	TGTGCCAGCAGTGAGTCCCTGGACAGGATAGCCAAAAACATTCAGTACTTC
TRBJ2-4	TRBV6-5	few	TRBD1	CASRGTGRKNIQYF	TGTGCCAGCAGGGGGACAGGGAGGAAAAACATTCAGTACTTC
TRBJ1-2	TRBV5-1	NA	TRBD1	CASSAKGAYGYTF	TGCGCCAGCAGCGCAAAGGGGGCCTATGGCTACACCTTC
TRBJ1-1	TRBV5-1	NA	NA	CASSLEGQNTEAFF	TGCGCCAGCAGCTTGGAGGGACAGAACACTGAAGCTTTCTTT
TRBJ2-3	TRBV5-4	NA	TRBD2	CASSLKAGGRGDTQYF	TGTGCCAGCAGCCTGAAAGCGGGAGGGCGGGGAGATACGCAGTATTTT
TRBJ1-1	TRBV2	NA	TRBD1	CATSRDRGGTEAFF	TGTGCCACTTCCCGGGACAGGGGTGGAACTGAAGCTTTCTTT
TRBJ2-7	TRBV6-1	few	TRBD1	CASRGTGPYEQYF	TGTGCCAGCAGGGGGACAGGACCTTACGAGCAGTACTTC